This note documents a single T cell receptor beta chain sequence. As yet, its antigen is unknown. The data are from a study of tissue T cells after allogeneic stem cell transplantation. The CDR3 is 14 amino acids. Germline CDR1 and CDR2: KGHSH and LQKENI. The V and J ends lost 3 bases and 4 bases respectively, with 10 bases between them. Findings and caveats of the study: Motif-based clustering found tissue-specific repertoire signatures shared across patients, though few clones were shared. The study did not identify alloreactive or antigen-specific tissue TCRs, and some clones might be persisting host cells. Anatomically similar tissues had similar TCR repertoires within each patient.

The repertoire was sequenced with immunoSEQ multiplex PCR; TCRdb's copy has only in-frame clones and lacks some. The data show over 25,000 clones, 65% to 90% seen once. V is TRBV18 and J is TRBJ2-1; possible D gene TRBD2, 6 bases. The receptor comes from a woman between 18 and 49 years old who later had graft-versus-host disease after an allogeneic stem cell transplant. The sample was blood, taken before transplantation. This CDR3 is CASSPVAGYNEQFF. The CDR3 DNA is TGTGCCAGCTCACCGGTGGCGGGGTACAATGAGCAGTTCTTC.